The clone carrying this T cell receptor (beta chain) was picked up many times. Its antigen is not identified. CDR1 SGHTS and CDR2 YDEGEE come from the germline V gene. The V end lost 2 bases, the J end lost 0 bases, and 12 bases lay between the germline ends. CDR3 size: 16 residues. This record comes from a study of CD8 T cells in ankylosing spondylitis. Study results and caveats: There were earlier reports of some motif variants in reactive arthritis synovial fluid and blood. There was a TCR beta motif, made of 7 or 8 highly homologous variants, that appeared characteristic of ankylosing spondylitis blood.

5'-RACE, quantitative and with molecular barcodes, yielded the TCR beta libraries. One entry per CDR3 protein results from TCRdb running MiXCR on the 5' RACE reads. The sample includes more than 250,000 distinct CDR3 sequences, around a tenth of them seen just once. The chain combines TRBV5-8 with TRBJ2-4; perhaps TRBD2 as D (5 bases). Material for sequencing was blood, either unsorted or a sorted T cell fraction (not recorded which). This clonotype originated in a female donor with ankylosing spondylitis or in good health (not recorded which). The CDR3 is CASSFLGVLAKNIQYF. The CDR3 DNA reads as TGTGCCAGCAGCTTTCTCGGGGTCCTAGCCAAAAACATTCAGTACTTC.